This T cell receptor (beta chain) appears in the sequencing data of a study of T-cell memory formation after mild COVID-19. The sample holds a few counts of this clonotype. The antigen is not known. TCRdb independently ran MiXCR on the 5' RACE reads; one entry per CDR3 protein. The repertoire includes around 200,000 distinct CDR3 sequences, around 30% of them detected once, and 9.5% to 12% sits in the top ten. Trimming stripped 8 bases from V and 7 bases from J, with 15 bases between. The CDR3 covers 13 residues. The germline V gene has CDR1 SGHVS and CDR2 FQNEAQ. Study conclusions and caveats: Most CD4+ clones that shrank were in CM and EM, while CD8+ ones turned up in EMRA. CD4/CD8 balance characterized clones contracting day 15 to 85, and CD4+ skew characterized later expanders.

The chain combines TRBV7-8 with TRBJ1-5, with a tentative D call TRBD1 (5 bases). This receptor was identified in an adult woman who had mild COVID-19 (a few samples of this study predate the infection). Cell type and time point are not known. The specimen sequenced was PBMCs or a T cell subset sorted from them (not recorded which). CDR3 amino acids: CASSRGEWQPQHF. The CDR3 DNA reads TGTGCCAGCTCGCGGGGGGAGTGGCAGCCCCAGCATTTT. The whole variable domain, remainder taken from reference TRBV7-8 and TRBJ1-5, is GAGVSQSPRYKVAKRGQDVALRCDPISGHVSLFWYQQALGQGPEFLTYFQNEAQLDKSGLPSDRFFAERPEGSVSTLKIQRTQQEDSAVYLCASSRGEWQPQHFGDGTRLSIL.